This T cell receptor (beta chain) was identified during a study of regulatory T cells in long-lasting Graves disease. V was shortened by 3 bases and J by 3 bases, with 9 bases between the two germline ends. This CDR3 comprises 13 residues. Germline CDR1 DFQATT, CDR2 SNEGSKA (reference sequence). Noted time point: persistent/refractory GD, antithyroid drugs over 5 years with positive TRAb. RNA from PBMCs was the source of the TCR library. Clinicians diagnosed Graves' disease using American Thyroid Association guidelines. This clonotype was counted at least ten times. Building of the TCR beta libraries involved iRepertoire HTBI primers and Arm-PCR of CDR3 regions. TCRdb reprocessed the multiplex PCR reads with MiXCR, giving one entry per CDR3 protein. The sample consists of around 430,000 distinct CDR3 sequences, about 20% of them appearing once.

Material: peripheral blood mononuclear cells (PBMCs), obtained when the disease was refractory, from a patient treated with antithyroid drugs. The rearrangement links TRBV20-1 to TRBJ1-5; no firm D call. This clonotype originated in a female donor with Graves disease. CDR3: CSASPSYNQPQHF. The CDR3 DNA follows: TGCAGTGCTAGTCCCAGTTACAATCAGCCCCAGCATTTT.